Following are 27 T cell receptor beta chains from one sample sequenced in a study of siplizumab effects on memory and regulatory T cells. Clones were read by immunoSEQ multiplex PCR, and TCRdb kept only the in-frame ones, dropping some. Of about 100,000 clones listed, nearly 95% are singletons. The material sequenced was non-Treg CD4+ T cells sorted from blood. The source is a human donor in good health.

This clone has a single count. The chain has TRBV28 and TRBJ2-1; 9 nucleotides match TRBD2. The V and J ends lost 7 bases and 4 bases, in that order; junction bases with no gene match: 5. The CDR3 totals 14 residues. Looked up from germline, CDR1 is MDHEN and CDR2 is SYDVKM. The CDR3 loop reads CASTLAGVYNEQFF. For the CDR3, the DNA is TGTGCCAGCACCTTAGCGGGAGTATACAATGAGCAGTTCTTC.

The J gene is TRBJ2-3, the V gene TRBV5-1; 13 bases map to TRBD2. V dropped 0 bases and J dropped 4; count of bases not matched to a gene: 2. From germline, CDR1 is SGHRS and CDR2 YFSETQ. The CDR3 consists of 16 residues. The CDR3, as DNA: TGCGCCAGCAGCTTGGGGACTAGCGGGAGATCAGATACGCAGTATTTT. Translated: CASSLGTSGRSDTQYF.

The chain has TRBV10-3 and TRBJ2-5; 12 bases map to TRBD2. Looked up from germline, CDR1 is ENHRY and CDR2 is SYGVKD. With V trimmed by 4 bases and J by 3 bases, 9 bases remained unmatched. This CDR3 has 17 residues. This chain's CDR3 is CAISAASGRAGEETQYF. The CDR3 nucleotides are TGTGCCATCAGTGCGGCTAGCGGGAGGGCCGGAGAAGAGACCCAGTACTTC.

V is TRBV5-1 and J is TRBJ2-7; 9 bases are shared with TRBD1. The CDR3 has 15 amino acids. Germline CDR1 reads SGHRS; CDR2 reads YFSETQ. The V and J ends lost 4 bases and 1 base, in that order; junction bases with no gene match: 6. The CDR3 protein is CASSKGQGKSYEQYF. The CDR3 DNA reads as TGCGCCAGCAGCAAAGGACAGGGGAAATCCTACGAGCAGTACTTC.

The chain uses TRBV5-4 and TRBJ2-1; D not resolved. V was clipped by 2 bases and J by 6 bases, with 9 bases between them. Per the germline V gene, CDR1 is SGHNT and CDR2 is YYREEE (reference sequence). The CDR3 is 13 amino acids. CDR3 sequence: CASSLLTSNEQFF. The CDR3 DNA sequence: TGTGCCAGCAGCTTACTCACCTCCAATGAGCAGTTCTTC.

This rearrangement joins TRBV10-3 to TRBJ1-5, with D unclear. This CDR3 has 13 amino acids. V lost 2 bases, J lost 6 bases, and 8 bases lay in between. Germline CDR1 reads ENHRY; CDR2 reads SYGVKD. The CDR3 DNA is TGTGCCATCAGTGAGACGGGTTCTCAGCCCCAGCATTTT. Translated, it gives CAISETGSQPQHF.

The chain is built from TRBV11-3 and TRBJ2-7; TRBD2 matches 7 bases. With 10 bases clipped from V and 3 bases from J, the junction kept 9 bases outside the gene matches. Germline CDR1 reads SGHNT; CDR2 reads YENEEA. The CDR3 spans 13 residues. The CDR3 loop reads CATRGEDRYEQYF. DNA of the CDR3: TGTGCCACCCGGGGGGAGGACCGCTACGAGCAGTACTTC.

The chain links TRBV6-1 to TRBJ1-5, with 8 bases identical to TRBD1. V was clipped by 2 bases and J by 6 bases; unmatched bases: 6. Per germline, CDR1 MNHNS and CDR2 SASEGT. The CDR3 extends over 15 amino acids. This CDR3 reads CASSESTGAGQPQHF. CDR3 nucleotides: TGTGCCAGCAGTGAATCGACAGGGGCAGGTCAGCCCCAGCATTTT.

The V gene is TRBV2, the J gene TRBJ2-1, with a tentative D call TRBD1 (6 bases). The CDR3 runs 14 residues. CDR1 is SNHLY, CDR2 FYNNEI, per germline. Trimming took off 5 bases at V and 0 bases at J, with 8 bases between the two ends. The CDR3 DNA reads TGTGCCAGCAGTCAGGGGAGCTCCTACAATGAGCAGTTCTTC. It specifies CASSQGSSYNEQFF.

V gene TRBV2 combines with J gene TRBJ2-3; TRBD1 aligns across 10 bases. Trimming took 6 bases from V and 0 from J; bases not matched to a gene: 6. CDR1 is SNHLY and CDR2 is FYNNEI in the germline V gene. The CDR3 consists of 16 residues. CDR3 nucleotides: TGTGCCAGCAGATACCGGACAGGGGGGAGCACAGATACGCAGTATTTT. Translation gives CASRYRTGGSTDTQYF.

The chain employs TRBV7-2 and TRBJ2-6; weak D call: TRBD2 (5 bases). The CDR3 loop spans 16 amino acids. The germline V and J ends were trimmed by 1 base and 1 base, with 8 bases remaining between them. Germline CDR1 SGHTA, CDR2 FQGNSA. CDR3 sequence (DNA): TGTGCCAGCAGCTTAGTCTCGGGGTCTGGGGCCAACGTCCTGACTTTC. It yields the protein CASSLVSGSGANVLTF.

CDR3 sequence reads: CASSSTQGGGGYEQYF. CDR3 nucleotides: TGCGCCAGCAGCTCCACCCAGGGCGGAGGGGGATACGAGCAGTACTTC. This sequence joins TRBV5-1 and TRBJ2-7, with D perhaps being TRBD1 or TRBD2 (6 bases each). Trimming shortened V by 3 bases and J by 4 bases, and 20 bases separated the two germline ends. This CDR3 spans 16 amino acids. Germline CDR1 SGHRS, CDR2 YFSETQ.

This rearrangement joins TRBV7-3 to TRBJ2-1; D possibly matches TRBD1 or TRBD2 (5 bases each). V dropped 1 base and J dropped 8 bases, with 9 bases sitting between them. CDR1 and CDR2 (germline): SGHTA, FQGTGA. The CDR3 has 13 amino acids. The CDR3 loop is CASSLIGAHEQFF. CDR3 bases: TGTGCCAGCAGCTTAATCGGGGCCCATGAGCAGTTCTTC.

The genes are TRBV6-5 and TRBJ2-1, with D possibly matching TRBD2 (7 bases). This CDR3 is 15 amino acids long. CDR1 MNHEY and CDR2 SVGAGI come from the germline V gene. Trimming removed 0 bases at V and 7 bases at J, with 13 bases between. For the CDR3, the DNA is TGTGCCAGCAGTTACTCCTTTGCGGGGGCGAATGAGCAGTTCTTC. Residues: CASSYSFAGANEQFF.

The chain employs TRBV2 and TRBJ1-1; D is uncertain. Per germline, CDR1 SNHLY and CDR2 FYNNEI. Between the trimmed V and J ends, which lost 6 bases and 6 bases, there was a span of 11 bases. CDR3 length equals 12 residues. The CDR3 protein is CASSRGIAEAFF. The CDR3 coding sequence is TGTGCCAGCAGCCGGGGTATCGCTGAAGCTTTCTTT.

This clone was picked up one time. The V and J genes are TRBV7-6 and TRBJ2-5, with 8 bases aligning to TRBD2. This CDR3 has 14 residues. Trimming cost V 3 bases and J 3 bases; bases outside gene matches: 3. CDR1 and CDR2 from the germline V gene are SGHVS and FNYEAQ. In DNA form, the CDR3 reads TGTGCCAGCAGCTTTACTAGCGGTAAAGAGACCCAGTACTTC. It specifies CASSFTSGKETQYF.

The chain is built from TRBV4-1 and TRBJ1-1; TRBD1 might be the D (6 bases). The CDR3 loop spans 17 amino acids. Germline assignment: CDR1 MGHRA and CDR2 YSYEKL. The V and J ends lost 7 bases and 0 bases respectively, with 21 bases between them. The CDR3 spells CASTRFTGMGLNTEAFF. In nucleotides, the CDR3 is TGCGCCAGCACCCGTTTTACAGGGATGGGGCTGAACACTGAAGCTTTCTTT.

The chain employs TRBV7-2 and TRBJ2-5; 9 bases are shared with TRBD2. The CDR3 has 15 amino acids. Trimming cost V 4 bases and J 4 bases; bases outside gene matches: 7. CDR1 and CDR2 (germline): SGHTA, FQGNSA. Here the CDR3 DNA reads TGTGCCAGCAGCTCAACCGGGACTAGCTTAGAGACCCAGTACTTC. Protein product: CASSSTGTSLETQYF.

The DNA of the CDR3 is TGTGCCAGCTCTCGATGGGGACAGGTAGCCTACGAGCAGTACTTC. Its translation is CASSRWGQVAYEQYF. The rearrangement joins TRBV18 to TRBJ2-7; TRBD1 aligns across 8 bases. The V and J ends lost 6 bases and 2 bases, in that order; junction bases with no gene match: 9. The length of the CDR3 is 15 residues. CDR1 KGHSH and CDR2 LQKENI come from the germline V gene.

The chain combines TRBV7-2 with TRBJ2-7; 14 bases match TRBD2. This CDR3 contains 16 residues. CDR1 is SGHTA and CDR2 is FQGNSA in the germline V gene. The V and J ends lost 5 bases and 5 bases, in that order; junction bases with no gene match: 8. CDR3 amino acids: CASSPTSGRATHEQYF. The CDR3 DNA reads TGTGCCAGCAGCCCGACTAGCGGGAGGGCCACCCACGAGCAGTACTTC.

V gene TRBV11-2 combines with J gene TRBJ2-1; D gene uncertain. V was shortened by 1 base and J by 8 bases, with 6 bases between the two germline ends. This CDR3 has 12 amino acids. The germline CDR1 and CDR2 sequences are SGHAT and FQNNGV. The CDR3 here is CASSLARDEQFF. For the CDR3, the DNA is TGTGCCAGCAGCTTAGCGCGAGATGAGCAGTTCTTC. The full variable domain, with the rest looked up from reference TRBV11-2 and TRBJ2-1, is EAGVAQSPRYKIIEKRQSVAFWCNPISGHATLYWYQQILGQGPKLLIQFQNNGVVDDSQLPKDRFSAERLKGVDSTLKIQPAKLEDSAVYLCASSLARDEQFFGPGTRLTVL.

This chain uses TRBV28 with TRBJ2-7; D gene uncertain. Looked up from germline, CDR1 is MDHEN and CDR2 is SYDVKM. This CDR3 spans 10 amino acids. Trimming pared 6 bases from V and 5 bases from J, leaving 5 bases between. Written as DNA, the CDR3 is TGTGCCAGCAGCCGGCACGAGCAGTACTTC. It codes for CASSRHEQYF.

The rearrangement uses TRBV6-1 and TRBJ2-7; D may correspond to TRBD1 or TRBD2 (5 bases each). With 8 bases removed from V and 3 bases from J, the gap between germline ends came to 14 bases. The CDR3 is 13 residues long. Germline V gene sequence: CDR1 MNHNS, CDR2 SASEGT. The chain's CDR3 is CASCTGTRYEQYF. The CDR3 nucleotides are TGTGCCAGCTGCACCGGGACCCGCTACGAGCAGTACTTC.

The chain carries TRBV30 and TRBJ1-1; no reliable D call. The germline CDR1 and CDR2 sequences are GTSNPN and SVGIG (reference sequence). CDR3 length: 11 amino acids. With 3 bases removed from V and 6 bases from J, the gap between germline ends came to 8 bases. CDR3 region: CAWSGRAEAFF. CDR3 bases: TGTGCCTGGAGCGGGAGGGCTGAAGCTTTCTTT.

The chain links TRBV6-5 to TRBJ1-1; D is unresolved. With 7 bases removed from V and 3 bases from J, the gap between germline ends came to 18 bases. The germline gives CDR1 MNHEY, CDR2 SVGAGI. The CDR3 consists of 15 residues. The CDR3 DNA follows: TGTGCCAGCACCAAGACGGACGGGCGGGACACTGAAGCTTTCTTT. This sequence encodes CASTKTDGRDTEAFF.

The gene calls are TRBV4-2 and TRBJ2-1, with 11 positions matching TRBD2. This CDR3 contains 17 residues. Germline values: CDR1 LGHNA, CDR2 YNFKEQ. The trim removed 0 bases at V and 9 bases at J, leaving 10 bases unmatched. The CDR3 region has the DNA TGTGCCAGCAGCCAAGATTCACTAGCGGGAGTCGCTGGTGAGCAGTTCTTC. Translating it yields CASSQDSLAGVAGEQFF.

The chain employs TRBV25-1 and TRBJ2-7; D call uncertain. The CDR3 has 12 amino acids. Germline lookup yields CDR1 MGHDK and CDR2 SYGVNS. Trimming removed 7 bases at V and 3 bases at J, with 10 bases between. The CDR3 DNA reads TGTGCCAGCATCGATTACTTCTACGAGCAGTACTTC. Its translation: CASIDYFYEQYF.